This T cell receptor (beta chain) was sequenced in a study of cytomegalovirus exposure and HLA in healthy donors (dated 2017 in TCRdb). For context, the study as a whole: In an earlier analysis of approximately 640 of the donors, approximately 260 Gb of sequence data and roughly 100 million unique TCR beta sequences from 150 million to 200 million T cells were reported. Approximately 310 gigabases of sequencing data and 70 million to 100 million unique TCR sequences were included in an early release covering roughly 700 HLA-typed donors. Among the roughly 380 genotyped donors, roughly 80% belonged to the genetic ancestry cluster associated with self-reported Caucasian donors. The study aimed to test whether cataloging public T cell receptors could reveal signatures of past pathogen exposure. The study used immunosequencing to profile the T cell repertoires of 666 subjects and linked those repertoires to cytomegalovirus serostatus. In addition to the first cohort of hundreds of subjects, a separate validation cohort of about 120 different subjects was used. High-throughput TCR immunosequencing, statistical association of individual TCRs with disease status, and machine learning were combined to predict cytomegalovirus infection status. A later analysis re-analyzed previously published TCR beta repertoires from 600 to 850 donors and added high-resolution HLA genotyping to study TCR occurrence patterns. Rather than using new phenotypic data, the later analysis identified candidate immune exposures from TCR beta sequences and from how often those sequences occurred across donors. An earlier analysis of roughly 600 of the donors used high-throughput TCR beta sequencing to judge whether each TCR beta V gene segment behaved as functional or pseudogenic. Donor age, sex, ethnicity and CMV serostatus were collected together with the repertoire data. A later genetic analysis took genome-wide SNP genotypes for 398 of the 666 donors and used that subset as a discovery cohort. All discovery cohort repertoires had been generated on a single sequencing platform. Class I and class II HLA loci were covered by the typing at four-digit resolution. Typing coverage differed by locus: A, B, C, DRB1 and DQB1 were typed in roughly 620-630 donors, DQA1 in approximately 520, DPA1 in around 580, and DPB1 in 450 to 490. About 5 DR-DQ haplotypes were handled as single units for association and clustering, since linkage in the cohort was strong. Among roughly 370 genotyped donors of the cohort, an average of approximately 240,000 unique TCR beta nucleotide sequences were sequenced per donor, roughly a sixth of them non-productive.

V and J are trimmed by 5 bases and 3 bases, and the gene matches miss 6 bases of the junction. CDR1 and CDR2 are read off the germline V gene as SGHTA and FQGTGA. The CDR3 contains 16 residues, cysteine and phenylalanine counted. Of the read, only the CDR3 DNA is kept; its 48 bases are in frame from base 1. The library was generated by the immunoSEQ multiplex PCR assay. A mixture of 60 forward primers for TCR Vbeta segments and 13 reverse primers for TCR Jbeta segments was used in the multiplex PCR. The CDR3 region of rearranged TCR beta genes was amplified from genomic DNA by a multiplex PCR assay. The Illumina HiSeq System was used to sequence the amplified TCR beta libraries as 87-base-pair reads. The authors' analysis ran thus. Across the roughly 670 repertoires, a later analysis counted roughly 77 million unique TCR beta chains, around 11 million of which were shared by at least two donors. Raw reads were error-corrected and collapsed into unique sequences by a nearest-neighbor algorithm in which closely related sequences were merged to remove PCR and sequencing errors. V, D and J gene segments were assigned by aligning CDR3 sequences to IMGT reference sequences. For a sequence to be retained, a match of at least six nucleotides to both a V gene segment and a J gene segment was required. Rearrangements were called productive when the CDR3 lacked stop codons and stayed in frame with V and J; all others were non-productive. Following IMGT convention, CDR3 was defined as the stretch from the second conserved V-encoded cysteine up to the conserved J-encoded phenylalanine. The earlier analysis of some 600 of the donors excluded sequences that lacked an unambiguous match to a single V gene segment. An earlier analysis of several hundred of the donors classified V segments as functional when productive rearrangements were above 56.7% and as segregating when the standard deviation between donors was above 5%. A statistical classification framework was built for diagnosing cytomegalovirus status from the catalog of TCR beta chain sequences. V and J gene assignment, in a later analysis, came from comparing TCR nucleotide sequences with IMGT/GENE-DB human TR gene sequences. The TCRdist pipeline was used in a later analysis to assign CDR3 sequences and most-parsimonious VDJ recombination scenarios. In a later analysis, each TCR beta chain was defined by its CDR3 amino acid sequence together with its V-gene family, and reads lacking a unique V-gene family were excluded. As a way to deal with suspected cross-contamination and a sequencing artifact, a later analysis dropped roughly 600 nucleotide sequences that were highly shared and had low generation probability. In a later analysis, a clonal expansion index was calculated for each public chain from normalized within-repertoire ranks of inferred template counts. In a later analysis, generation probabilities were computed using a VDJ recombination model fitted to out-of-frame rearrangements, and the results were checked against IGoR. In a later analysis, TCR-TCR, TCR-HLA and TCR-CMV co-occurrence was scored with hypergeometric tests, and a repertoire-size bias correction was applied to TCR pairs. In a later analysis, false discovery rates were estimated by permuting HLA or CMV assignments 20 times. A later analysis grouped co-occurring TCRs with DBSCAN, adding TCRdist sequence similarity when clustering within HLA-allele-positive subsets. Co-occurrence clustering excluded repertoires with fewer than 30,000 or more than 120,000 public chains, plus five with anomalous nucleotide sharing. TCRdb mirrors the immuneACCESS table, restricted to in-frame sequences. Some clones are absent from its copies; in checked studies, under half trace to an unresolved V gene, and the reason for the others is unknown. Clone size and the V and J calls come from that table; the DNA yielded D and trimming. A total of about 140,000 clones appear in this sample, around 78% of them only once. The top ten constitute 2.8% of the sample.

In this sample, this clone turned up a few times. There is no known antigen for this receptor. Base qualities are not provided; no much larger clone lies one nucleotide away. The investigation overall reported the following: Several of the top co-occurrence clusters appeared to be linked to parvovirus B19, influenza, CMV and Epstein-Barr virus, according to a later analysis. Correlated functional status among segregating V segments might reflect linkage disequilibrium, but an unknown experimental factor could not be ruled out. Broadly in line with IMGT annotations, most TCR beta V segments showed up in productive rearrangements about 87% or about 30% of the time in an earlier analysis of 450 to 600 of the donors. A group of highly shared sequence variants was considered likely to be a technical artifact of the sequencing pipeline. Immune exposure information for the cohort was limited to CMV serostatus. In a later analysis, the rate of TCR association differed among HLA loci, with DRB1 alleles having the most associated TCRs and HLA-C alleles having the fewest. The authors suggested that the approach could potentially be generalized to other disease states and immunological phenotypes. Because the 87-base-pair reads could not distinguish some IMGT-functional V segments, including TRBV6-2 and TRBV6-3, those segments were excluded. In a later genetic analysis, fewer N-insertions in productive TCRs were reported among donors in an Asian-associated ancestry cluster than the approximately 710-donor mean. At a false discovery rate of 0.05, a later analysis linked approximately 18,000 TCR beta sequences to specific HLA alleles. Roughly uniform sequencing depth across donors was assumed in presence/absence analyses, although this assumption may not hold. Cytomegalovirus status was reported to be diagnosed by the classifier with high specificity and sensitivity in both the original and validation cohorts. A few of the identified cytomegalovirus-associated TCR beta chains were confirmed in vitro to be specific for cytomegalovirus antigens. When HLA alleles, especially DR and DQ, strongly co-occurred, TCR associations were difficult to assign to individual alleles. The study gave a list of 150 to 200 TCR beta chains associated with cytomegalovirus. Only TCR beta chains were sequenced in this cohort, and the absence of alpha or paired-chain data limited detectable features. Across donors, most TCR sequences were observed very rarely, whereas some public TCRs were present in many individuals. According to a later analysis, most CMV-associated TCR beta chains appeared to be HLA-restricted, and the HLA associations seemed to be driven largely by CMV exposure. In a later analysis, HLA-associated TCR beta chains showed more clonal expansion and lower generation probabilities than non-associated chains that were equally common. A further reported finding was that TCR beta sequences accurately predicted the HLA-A and HLA-B alleles for most subjects in the first cohort. About 17 rarely observed V segments, including chromosome 9 orphons, were excluded from the earlier analysis of about 500 of the donors because counts were too low. Because some donors lacked HLA typing at each locus, the association tests relied only on the typed subset. A later genetic analysis associated a missense DCLRE1C variant with V-gene and J-gene trimming of TCR beta chains, and an independent cohort replicated the association.

In total, approximately 700 healthy bone marrow donors made up the cohort. At the time of sampling, all cohort members were nominally healthy, though unrecorded immune exposures were likely present. The donor was CMV seronegative and was included in the group of approximately 350 seronegative cohort members. A peripheral blood sample was collected from each donor, and TCR beta sequencing was performed on peripheral blood mononuclear cells. Genomic DNA extraction from the blood cell samples was performed with the Qiagen DNeasy Blood Extraction Kit. The chain links TRBV7-3 with TRBJ2-7, with 14 bases aligning to TRBD2. This receptor was taken from a male donor in good health and CMV-seronegative. Input material: PBMCs. The CDR3 sequence is CASSPGLAGALYEQYF. The nucleotides are TGTGCCAGCAGCCCGGGACTAGCGGGAGCGCTCTACGAGCAGTACTTC.